The 26 T cell receptor beta chains presented below share a single source sample, sequenced in a study of beta chain features in type 1 diabetes. The study's findings and limits: In all four CD4+ subsets, TCRB CDR3 length was significantly, moderately reduced in type 1 diabetes.

No antigens are known for them. Expressed TCRB transcripts got sequenced, as all isolated RNA was reverse transcribed. Produced via immunoSEQ multiplex PCR; TCRdb's table is partial and in-frame only. The sample gives under 850,000 clones, around 15% of which show up once; 0.02% to 0.025% is in the top ten. Specimen: naive CD4+ T cells from blood. The source of these receptors is a man aged 18 to 30 with type 1 diabetes.

A word on this clone: Other DNA sequences from this sample encode an identical CDR3 as well. The chain employs TRBV30 and TRBJ2-5, with D hard to call. With 0 bases removed from V and 4 bases from J, the gap between germline ends came to 6 bases. CDR3 length: 12 residues. The V gene's germline CDR1 is GTSNPN and CDR2 SVGIG (reference sequence). The CDR3 DNA follows: TGTGCCTGGAGTGTAAGTGGAGAGACCCAGTACTTC. Its protein is CAWSVSGETQYF. Full variable domain (outside the CDR3, taken from reference TRBV30 and TRBJ2-5): SQTIHQWPATLVQPVGSPLSLECTVEGTSNPNLYWYRQAAGRGLQLLFYSVGIGQISSEVPQNLSASRPQDRQFILSSKKLLLSDSGFYLCAWSVSGETQYFGPGTRLLVL.

This clone was picked up a small number of times. The chain has TRBV27 and TRBJ1-2; D may be TRBD1 (5 bases). The CDR3 runs to 14 residues. The V end was cut by 6 bases, the J end by 3 bases, with 14 bases between. Germline loops: CDR1 MNHEY, CDR2 SMNVEV (reference sequence). DNA of the CDR3: TGTGCCAGCAGGCCGGACCTAGGGGACTATGGCTACACCTTC. This sequence encodes CASRPDLGDYGYTF.

This clone was observed many times. The gene calls are TRBV21-1 and TRBJ2-7; TRBD1, the table's D call, was not compared with the DNA. TRBV21-1 is classified as a pseudogene. The CDR3 is made up of 14 amino acids. Written as DNA, the CDR3 is TGTGCCCGCCAGATGGACAGCAGCTCCTACGAGCAGTACTTC. This translates into CARQMDSSSYEQYF.

This clone has only a few counts. The chain joins TRBV29-1 to TRBJ2-3; tentative D call: TRBD1 (6 bases). The CDR3 has 12 amino acids. The V gene lost 8 bases and the J gene lost 4 bases, with 13 bases spanning the gap. CDR1 is SQVTM, CDR2 ANQGSEA, per germline. The CDR3 DNA sequence: TGCAGCCTGGGACACTCTGCAGATACGCAGTATTTT. This codes for CSLGHSADTQYF.

This chain uses TRBV2 with TRBJ2-3; 10 bases are shared with TRBD2. The V gene's germline CDR1 is SNHLY and CDR2 FYNNEI. The CDR3 sequence is 15 residues long. V was pared by 1 base and J by 5 bases, with 3 bases of the junction left unmatched. The CDR3 DNA reads as TGTGCCAGCAGTGAAGTAGCGGGGGGATTAGATACGCAGTATTTT. It codes for CASSEVAGGLDTQYF.

This clone was seen more than once but under ten times. This chain links TRBV18 with TRBJ2-7, with 9 positions matching TRBD2. Per germline, CDR1 KGHSH and CDR2 LQKENI. The CDR3 is made up of 15 amino acids. The trim removed 2 bases at V and 6 bases at J, leaving 8 bases unmatched. CDR3 DNA sequence: TGTGCCAGCTCACCAGGACTAGCGAGGGATGGCGAGCAGTACTTC. It specifies CASSPGLARDGEQYF. Based on the CDR3 plus reference TRBV18 and TRBJ2-7, the full variable domain is NAGVMQNPRHLVRRRGQEARLRCSPMKGHSHVYWYRQLPEEGLKFMVYLQKENIIDESGMPKERFSAEFPKEGPSILRIQQVVRGDSAAYFCASSPGLARDGEQYFGPGTRLTVT.

V usage is TRBV6-6 and J usage is TRBJ1-5; D possibly corresponds to TRBD1 (6 bases). V was shortened by 4 bases and J by 0 bases, with 13 bases between the two germline ends. CDR3 length equals 16 residues. Germline V gene sequence: CDR1 MNHNY, CDR2 SVGAGI (reference sequence). CDR3 sequence (DNA): TGTGCCAGCAGTTCCTCGGACAGAGATAGCAATCAGCCCCAGCATTTT. The encoded protein is CASSSSDRDSNQPQHF.

V is TRBV6-5 and J is TRBJ1-5, with D unclear. Germline V gene sequence: CDR1 MNHEY, CDR2 SVGAGI. V lost 5 bases to trimming and J lost 4 bases, with 12 bases between them. The CDR3 loop spans 14 amino acids. CDR3 sequence reads: CASSHGEVNQPQHF. The CDR3 DNA sequence: TGTGCCAGCAGTCACGGGGAGGTTAATCAGCCCCAGCATTTT.

This clone was detected a few times. This chain joins TRBV4-1 and TRBJ1-2; weak D call: TRBD1 (5 bases). The CDR3 covers 17 residues. With 4 bases removed from V and 0 bases from J, the gap between germline ends came to 18 bases. Germline V lookup: CDR1 MGHRA, CDR2 YSYEKL. CDR3 loop: CASSLEAHRRANYGYTF. The CDR3 region has the DNA TGCGCCAGCAGCCTGGAAGCCCACAGGAGAGCTAACTATGGCTACACCTTC.

This clone has a count of ten or more. The V and J genes are TRBV23-1 and TRBJ2-1; TRBD1 might be the D (5 bases). TRBV23-1 qualifies as an ORF whose function is uncertain. This CDR3 spans 15 amino acids. Between the trimmed V and J ends, which lost 7 bases and 4 bases, there was a span of 17 bases. CDR3 in DNA: TGCGCCAGCAAAGGGGCAGGCGGTGGGTACAATGAGCAGTTCTTC. Its translation: CASKGAGGGYNEQFF.

This rearrangement joins TRBV7-8 to TRBJ2-1; tentative D call: TRBD2 (6 bases). Germline CDR1 reads SGHVS; CDR2 reads FQNEAQ. V lost 4 bases and J 2 bases, leaving 9 bases between the germline ends. The CDR3 covers 14 residues. This CDR3 reads CASSSGLAYNEQFF. In DNA, the CDR3 is TGTGCCAGCAGCTCGGGACTGGCCTACAATGAGCAGTTCTTC.

This clone has only a few counts. The chain employs TRBV6-1 and TRBJ1-1; no clear D gene. The CDR3 is 14 amino acids. Trimming shortened V by 3 bases and J by 5 bases, and 13 bases separated the two germline ends. Germline CDR1 and CDR2: MNHNS and SASEGT. The CDR3 DNA sequence: TGTGCCAGCAGTGATCAGGTCTCTTTTACTGAAGCTTTCTTT. Translated, it gives CASSDQVSFTEAFF.

The CDR3 reads CSVELSGHEQYF. In DNA form, the CDR3 reads TGCAGCGTTGAACTATCCGGCCACGAGCAGTACTTC. V gene TRBV29-1 combines with J gene TRBJ2-7, with D uncertain. Germline-derived CDR1 and CDR2 are SQVTM and ANQGSEA. The CDR3 sequence is 12 residues long. Trimming removed 2 bases from V and 5 bases from J, with 10 bases in between.

This clone was counted only a few times. The chain employs TRBV20-1 and TRBJ1-1; the D is unclear. Germline CDR1 reads DFQATT; CDR2 reads SNEGSKA (reference sequence). The CDR3 runs 11 residues. The V and J ends lost 1 base and 7 bases respectively, with 7 bases between them. CDR3 sequence: CSARGSDEAFF. For the CDR3, the DNA is TGCAGTGCTAGAGGCTCCGATGAAGCTTTCTTT.

V and J are TRBV19 and TRBJ1-5; TRBD1 aligns across 10 bases. J was trimmed by 2 bases and V by 5 bases; bases with no gene match: 9. The CDR3 sequence is 17 residues long. Germline-derived CDR1 and CDR2 are LNHDA and SQIVND (reference sequence). CDR3 sequence (DNA): TGTGCCAGTAGTGGCGTGACCGGGACAGGGGGCAATCAGCCCCAGCATTTT. This sequence encodes CASSGVTGTGGNQPQHF.

This clone was picked up a small number of times. The chain uses TRBV18 and TRBJ2-4; tentative D call: TRBD1 (6 bases). The length of the CDR3 is 15 residues. Trimming took 6 bases from V and 0 from J, leaving 12 bases between them. Germline V gives CDR1 KGHSH, CDR2 LQKENI. CDR3 coding DNA: TGTGCCAGCTCTCCGGGACAACTAGCCAAAAACATTCAGTACTTC. Its protein is CASSPGQLAKNIQYF.

This clone was observed a few times. The gene calls are TRBV18 and TRBJ1-1, with D tentatively TRBD1 (5 bases). Trimming removed 2 bases at V and 4 bases at J, with 14 bases between. The CDR3 totals 15 residues. Germline V lookup: CDR1 KGHSH, CDR2 LQKENI. The CDR3 region is CASSPTGRGSTEAFF. DNA for the CDR3: TGTGCCAGCTCACCAACTGGCCGGGGGAGCACTGAAGCTTTCTTT.

This clone has just one count. This rearrangement joins TRBV28 to TRBJ1-2; the D gene is possibly TRBD1 (5 bases). There are 14 residues in the CDR3. V gave up 3 bases and J gave up 6 bases, with 14 bases separating them. Germline V gene lookup returns CDR1 MDHEN and CDR2 SYDVKM. CDR3 DNA: TGTGCCAGCAGTTTGCTATGGGGGAAGAATGGCTACACCTTC. It is translated as CASSLLWGKNGYTF.

The rearrangement joins TRBV5-1 to TRBJ2-7; 7 bases fit TRBD1. V lost 4 bases to trimming and J lost 1 base; unmatched junction nucleotides: 5. The V gene's germline CDR1 is SGHRS and CDR2 YFSETQ. The CDR3 length is 14 residues. CDR3 sequence: CASSRRQGSYEQYF. CDR3 sequence (DNA): TGCGCCAGCAGCCGACGACAGGGTTCCTACGAGCAGTACTTC.

This clone was detected a few times. The V gene is TRBV19, the J gene TRBJ1-1; D uncertain. The length of the CDR3 is 14 residues. V was cut by 4 bases and J by 3 bases, with 12 bases left in between. Germline lookup yields CDR1 LNHDA and CDR2 SQIVND (reference sequence). DNA of the CDR3: TGTGCCAGTAGTAATCTCCCCGAGGACACTGAAGCTTTCTTT. Its protein product is CASSNLPEDTEAFF.

The chain carries TRBV5-4 and TRBJ2-7, with no clear D. The germline V gene has CDR1 SGHNT and CDR2 YYREEE (reference sequence). The CDR3 consists of 15 residues. Trimming pared 3 bases from V and 3 bases from J, leaving 16 bases between. CDR3 nucleotide sequence: TGTGCCAGCAGCTCGCCCCTTCACACGGACTACGAGCAGTACTTC. It specifies CASSSPLHTDYEQYF.

This clone was detected a few times. The chain joins TRBV5-1 to TRBJ2-3; D is undetermined. The CDR3 runs to 13 residues. Looked up from germline, CDR1 is SGHRS and CDR2 is YFSETQ. Between the trimmed V and J ends, which lost 1 base and 6 bases, there was a span of 9 bases. CDR3 sequence reads: CASSLLAPDTQYF. The CDR3 DNA sequence: TGCGCCAGCAGCTTGTTGGCCCCCGATACGCAGTATTTT.

The V and J genes are TRBV7-3 and TRBJ2-1; 13 bases align to TRBD2. Germline V gives CDR1 SGHTA, CDR2 FQGTGA. Trimming took 6 bases from V and 8 from J; bases not matched to a gene: 7. The CDR3 has 15 residues. CDR3 nucleotides: TGTGCCAGCAGTTTGACTAGCGGGGGGTCGTATGAGCAGTTCTTC. It encodes CASSLTSGGSYEQFF.

This chain connects TRBV6-4 to TRBJ1-1; D unclear. Germline-derived CDR1 and CDR2 are MRHNA and SNTAGT. V was cut by 6 bases and J by 0 bases, with 8 bases left in between. This CDR3 contains 13 residues. As DNA, the CDR3 is TGTGCCAGCAGCGTTAGCGTGAACACTGAAGCTTTCTTT. Encoded protein: CASSVSVNTEAFF.

The V call is TRBV18, the J call TRBJ1-1, with D possibly TRBD1 on 5 matching bases. The CDR3 spans 15 residues. Germline V gene data show CDR1 as KGHSH and CDR2 as LQKENI. V lost 2 bases to trimming and J lost 4 bases, with 14 bases between them. The chain's CDR3 is CASSPVGLRGTEAFF. CDR3 DNA: TGTGCCAGCTCACCAGTGGGGTTAAGGGGCACTGAAGCTTTCTTT.

CDR3 sequence: CASSHPAEGKNQPQHF. In DNA, the CDR3 is TGCGCCAGCAGCCATCCTGCGGAGGGAAAGAATCAGCCCCAGCATTTT. The J gene is TRBJ1-5, the V gene TRBV4-1, with D unclear. V lost 3 bases and J 4 bases, leaving 16 bases between the germline ends. CDR1 and CDR2 (germline): MGHRA, YSYEKL. This CDR3 has 16 amino acids.